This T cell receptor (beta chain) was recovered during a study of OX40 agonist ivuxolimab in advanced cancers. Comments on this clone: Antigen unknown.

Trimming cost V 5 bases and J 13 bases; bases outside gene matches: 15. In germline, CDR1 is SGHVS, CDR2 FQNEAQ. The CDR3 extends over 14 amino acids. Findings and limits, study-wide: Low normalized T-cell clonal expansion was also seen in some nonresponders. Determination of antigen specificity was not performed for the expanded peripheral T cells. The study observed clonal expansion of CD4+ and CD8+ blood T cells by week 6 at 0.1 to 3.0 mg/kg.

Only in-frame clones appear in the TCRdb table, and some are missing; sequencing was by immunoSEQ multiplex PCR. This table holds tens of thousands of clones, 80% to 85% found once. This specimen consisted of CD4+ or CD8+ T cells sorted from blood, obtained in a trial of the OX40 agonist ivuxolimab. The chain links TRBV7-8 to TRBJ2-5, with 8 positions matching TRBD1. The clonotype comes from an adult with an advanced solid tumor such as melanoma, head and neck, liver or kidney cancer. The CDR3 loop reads CASSPIRQGPGWYF. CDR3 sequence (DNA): TGTGCCAGCAGCCCGATACGACAGGGGCCTGGGTGGTACTTC.